This T cell receptor (beta chain) was recorded in a study of control samples from healthy donors and cancer patients. The table came from immunoSEQ multiplex PCR; TCRdb's copy has only in-frame clones and leaves some out. In the table there are more than 85,000 clones, roughly 90% of which are singletons. Trimming cost V 5 bases and J 5 bases, with 12 bases left between them. The CDR3 is 13 amino acids. Germline V gene lookup returns CDR1 SGHAT and CDR2 FQDESV (reference sequence). The chain combines TRBV11-1 with TRBJ1-1; D possibly corresponds to TRBD1 (6 bases). The specimen was PBMCs. This TCR was recovered from a woman aged 60-75 years with lung cancer. CDR3 bases: TGTGCCAGCAGCCCATACAGGGAGACTGAAGCTTTCTTT. Protein: CASSPYRETEAFF. The variable domain in full, with the rest retrieved from reference TRBV11-1 and TRBJ1-1, is EAEVAQSPRYKITEKSQAVAFWCDPISGHATLYWYRQILGQGPELLVQFQDESVVDDSQLPKDRFSAERLKGVDSTLKIQPAELGDSAMYLCASSPYRETEAFFGQGTRLTVV.